These 28 T cell receptor beta chains were sequenced from one sample in a study of STAT5B mutations in CD4+ large granular lymphocyte leukemia. The protocol was immunoSEQ multiplex PCR, while the TCRdb copy is restricted to in-frame clones and leaves out a portion. The profile shows 20,000 or so clones, approximately 88% of them singletons. Sequencing was done on a sample of CD4+ T cells from blood buffy coats. The receptors here all came from a human donor in good health.

The gene calls are TRBV6-1 and TRBJ2-1, with 8 nucleotides matching TRBD2. The V and J ends lost 7 bases and 6 bases, in that order; junction bases with no gene match: 5. Germline assignment: CDR1 MNHNS and CDR2 SASEGT. The CDR3 runs to 13 residues. DNA of the CDR3: TGTGCCAGCATCCAGCGGGAGCGCAATGAGCAGTTCTTC. It is translated as CASIQRERNEQFF.

The chain links TRBV18 to TRBJ2-5; D is unclear. Trimming pared 1 base from V and 4 bases from J, leaving 13 bases between. The germline CDR1 and CDR2 sequences are KGHSH and LQKENI. This CDR3 is built from 15 residues. The CDR3 nucleotides read TGTGCCAGCTCACCACAGGGCCTGGGTGGAGAGACCCAGTACTTC. This encodes CASSPQGLGGETQYF.

The chain uses TRBV6-4 and TRBJ2-2, with D perhaps being TRBD1 or TRBD2 (5 bases each). Trimming stripped 4 bases from V and 4 bases from J, with 13 bases between. The CDR3 sequence is 15 residues long. Germline V gene sequence: CDR1 MRHNA, CDR2 SNTAGT. The CDR3 DNA reads TGTGCCAGCAGTGGTGGGACGGCGGGCACCGGGGAGCTGTTTTTT. This translates into CASSGGTAGTGELFF.

CDR3 region: CASGPGPRSGELFF. For the CDR3, the DNA is TGTGCCAGCGGGCCGGGCCCCCGATCCGGGGAGCTGTTTTTT. The chain recombines TRBV18 with TRBJ2-2; no reliable D call. The CDR3 is 14 amino acids. V dropped 8 bases and J dropped 6 bases, with 16 bases sitting between them. Germline V gives CDR1 KGHSH, CDR2 LQKENI.

This chain connects TRBV19 to TRBJ1-1, with D hard to call. Germline V gene lookup returns CDR1 LNHDA and CDR2 SQIVND (reference sequence). V lost 5 bases and J lost 5, with 15 bases in between. The CDR3 sequence is 14 residues long. CDR3 region: CASSPDLAGTEAFF. Written as DNA, the CDR3 is TGTGCCAGTAGTCCGGACCTTGCGGGGACTGAAGCTTTCTTT.

The rearrangement joins TRBV9 to TRBJ1-2; 12 nucleotides agree with TRBD1. Germline CDR1 is SGDLS and CDR2 is YYNGEE. There are 17 residues in the CDR3. The ends lost 1 base at V and 8 bases at J; junction bases unmatched: 12. The CDR3 region is CASSVIGTGGRGDGYTF. The CDR3 nucleotides read TGTGCCAGCAGCGTAATCGGGACAGGGGGCCGAGGGGACGGCTACACCTTC.

V is TRBV18 and J is TRBJ1-1, with D perhaps matching TRBD1 (5 bases). The germline V gene has CDR1 KGHSH and CDR2 LQKENI. V lost 6 bases and J 5 bases, leaving 10 bases between the germline ends. The CDR3 spans 12 residues. This CDR3 reads CASSFRETEAFF. The CDR3, as DNA: TGTGCCAGCTCGTTCAGGGAAACTGAAGCTTTCTTT.

There are a few counts of this clone. The rearrangement joins TRBV19 to TRBJ1-2, with 7 bases lining up with TRBD1. This CDR3 is built from 13 residues. CDR1 is LNHDA, CDR2 SQIVND, per germline (reference sequence). Trimming took 6 bases from V and 6 from J; bases not matched to a gene: 7. The CDR3 region has the DNA TGTGCCAGTAGGGAACAGGGGAGGGATGGCTACACCTTC. It specifies CASREQGRDGYTF.

This clone was picked up a small number of times. This rearrangement joins TRBV10-3 to TRBJ2-2; TRBD1 agrees at 8 bases. The junction had 4 bases not matched to a gene; V was cut back by 3 bases and J by 1 base. Germline V gene lookup returns CDR1 ENHRY and CDR2 SYGVKD. The CDR3 is made up of 16 amino acids. CDR3 region: CAISDSGTGNTGELFF. CDR3 in DNA: TGTGCCATCAGTGACTCCGGGACAGGGAACACCGGGGAGCTGTTTTTT.

V and J are TRBV7-8 and TRBJ1-1; 7 positions agree with TRBD1. With V trimmed by 1 base and J by 0 bases, 2 bases remained unmatched. CDR3 length: 15 residues. Looked up from germline, CDR1 is SGHVS and CDR2 is FQNEAQ. This CDR3 is CASSLVGTVNTEAFF. CDR3 nucleotides: TGTGCCAGCAGCTTAGTCGGGACAGTGAACACTGAAGCTTTCTTT. Combining the CDR3 with reference TRBV7-8 and TRBJ1-1 gives the whole variable domain GAGVSQSPRYKVAKRGQDVALRCDPISGHVSLFWYQQALGQGPEFLTYFQNEAQLDKSGLPSDRFFAERPEGSVSTLKIQRTQQEDSAVYLCASSLVGTVNTEAFFGQGTRLTVV.

The CDR3 DNA reads TGTGCCAGTAGTCTCCAGGGACAGGGTCGGTACGAGCAGTACTTC. Translating gives CASSLQGQGRYEQYF. This rearrangement joins TRBV19 to TRBJ2-7, with 9 bases aligning to TRBD1. CDR1 is LNHDA, CDR2 SQIVND, per germline (reference sequence). V was pared by 5 bases and J by 4 bases, with 9 bases of the junction left unmatched. CDR3 length: 15 residues.

The gene calls are TRBV29-1 and TRBJ1-1; D call uncertain. This CDR3 contains 13 residues. In germline, CDR1 is SQVTM, CDR2 ANQGSEA. Between the trimmed V and J ends, which lost 7 bases and 2 bases, there was a span of 14 bases. Written as DNA, the CDR3 is TGCAGCGGGAGACGCCAACCCAACACTGAAGCTTTCTTT. Protein: CSGRRQPNTEAFF.

The chain combines TRBV5-5 with TRBJ2-3, with TRBD2 matching over 10 bases. The CDR3 runs to 14 residues. The germline V gene encodes CDR1 SGHKS and CDR2 YYEKEE (reference sequence). The DNA for the CDR3 is TGTGCAACCGGGACTAGCGTACTACCAGATACGCAGTATTTT. This gives the protein CATGTSVLPDTQYF.

The chain uses TRBV6-6 and TRBJ2-5; D not certain. This CDR3 has 16 amino acids. Germline V lookup: CDR1 MNHNY, CDR2 SVGAGI (reference sequence). Trimming shortened V by 7 bases and J by 5 bases, and 23 bases separated the two germline ends. CDR3 loop: CASIRRIFGEVETQYF. CDR3 in DNA: TGTGCCAGCATCCGCCGCATATTCGGTGAGGTGGAGACCCAGTACTTC.

The CDR3 nucleotides are TGCAGCGTTGAAGGGACAGGGGAGACCCAGTACTTC. Translated, it gives CSVEGTGETQYF. The genes are TRBV29-1 and TRBJ2-5; 8 nucleotides match TRBD1. This CDR3 is 12 amino acids long. CDR1 SQVTM and CDR2 ANQGSEA come from the germline V gene. The ends lost 1 base at V and 5 bases at J; junction bases unmatched: 0.

The rearrangement uses TRBV30 and TRBJ1-2, with 9 bases fitting TRBD1. Germline V CDR1 and CDR2: GTSNPN, SVGIG (reference sequence). The V gene end was trimmed by 0 bases and the J gene end by 4 bases; junction bases not matched to a gene: 9. The CDR3 runs 16 residues. CDR3 sequence (DNA): TGTGCCTGGAGTGTACAAGGGACAGGGATCGGCTATGGCTACACCTTC. It specifies CAWSVQGTGIGYGYTF.

The chain couples TRBV10-2 to TRBJ1-2; the match to TRBD1 covers 11 bases. J was trimmed by 4 bases and V by 6 bases; bases with no gene match: 7. This CDR3 comprises 15 residues. Germline V gene lookup returns CDR1 WSHSY and CDR2 SAAADI. CDR3 amino acids: CASSDTGTGGYGYTF. CDR3 DNA sequence: TGCGCCAGCAGCGATACCGGGACAGGGGGCTATGGCTACACCTTC.

The gene calls are TRBV5-6 and TRBJ1-2; the D is unclear. Germline CDR1 SGHDT, CDR2 YYEEEE. This CDR3 spans 14 amino acids. Trimming left V 0 bases short and J 2 bases short, with 8 bases between. The CDR3 region has the DNA TGTGCCAGCAGCTTGGGCAGACTCAACTATGGCTACACCTTC. Its translation is CASSLGRLNYGYTF.

This chain uses TRBV10-3 with TRBJ1-2, with unresolved D. The germline V gene has CDR1 ENHRY and CDR2 SYGVKD. Trimming removed 0 bases at V and 2 bases at J, with 7 bases between. The CDR3 extends over 14 amino acids. CDR3: CAISESLNNYGYTF. The CDR3 region has the DNA TGTGCCATCAGTGAGTCTCTTAACAACTATGGCTACACCTTC.

V usage is TRBV5-6 and J usage is TRBJ2-1; D gene uncertain. There are 14 residues in the CDR3. Germline V gives CDR1 SGHDT, CDR2 YYEEEE. V was clipped by 3 bases and J by 7 bases, with 14 bases between them. CDR3 protein: CASSSLAAPNEQFF. CDR3 nucleotide sequence: TGTGCCAGCAGCTCGCTGGCGGCACCGAATGAGCAGTTCTTC.

The chain links TRBV6-5 to TRBJ2-7; possibly TRBD2 for D (6 bases). Trimming took off 11 bases at V and 4 bases at J, with 15 bases between the two ends. This CDR3 is 12 amino acids long. CDR1 is MNHEY and CDR2 is SVGAGI in the germline V gene. The CDR3 protein is CAARDLLYEQYF. For the CDR3, the DNA is TGTGCCGCCCGGGACTTACTTTACGAGCAGTACTTC.

V usage is TRBV7-9 and J usage is TRBJ1-3; tentatively, D is TRBD1 (5 bases). Trimming cost V 0 bases and J 4 bases, with 10 bases left between them. Germline V CDR1 and CDR2: SEHNR, FQNEAQ (reference sequence). The length of the CDR3 is 15 residues. The CDR3 is CASSLAGGAGNTIYF. The CDR3 DNA reads as TGTGCCAGCAGCTTAGCGGGGGGAGCCGGAAACACCATATATTTT.

This rearrangement joins TRBV5-6 to TRBJ1-5, with 7 bases identical to TRBD1. Trimming removed 3 bases from V and 1 base from J; junction bases left unmatched: 7. Germline V lookup: CDR1 SGHDT, CDR2 YYEEEE. The CDR3 is made up of 16 amino acids. CDR3 coding DNA: TGTGCCAGCAGCTGGTCAGGGGGGACAAGCAATCAGCCCCAGCATTTT. Translation: CASSWSGGTSNQPQHF.

The chain recombines TRBV6-5 with TRBJ2-2; a weak D match, TRBD2 (5 bases). V was cut by 0 bases and J by 2 bases, with 10 bases left in between. CDR1 is MNHEY, CDR2 SVGAGI, per germline. The CDR3 is 16 residues long. CDR3 nucleotides: TGTGCCAGCAGTTACTCTAGGACTGTAAACACCGGGGAGCTGTTTTTT. Protein sequence: CASSYSRTVNTGELFF.

CDR3 bases: TGTGCCAGCAGCCAGCCAAACTACAATGAGCAGTTCTTC. Its translation is CASSQPNYNEQFF. The rearrangement uses TRBV5-6 and TRBJ2-1, with unresolved D. The V and J ends lost 4 bases and 3 bases respectively, with 8 bases between them. Germline V gene lookup returns CDR1 SGHDT and CDR2 YYEEEE. The CDR3 contains 13 residues.

This chain joins TRBV30 and TRBJ2-5, with TRBD1 matching over 7 bases. This CDR3 region has 13 residues. Germline values: CDR1 GTSNPN, CDR2 SVGIG (reference sequence). V dropped 3 bases and J dropped 2; count of bases not matched to a gene: 3. DNA for the CDR3: TGTGCCTGGAGGGGACAGCCTCAAGAGACCCAGTACTTC. It codes for CAWRGQPQETQYF. Supplemented by reference TRBV30 and TRBJ2-5, the full variable domain reads SQTIHQWPATLVQPVGSPLSLECTVEGTSNPNLYWYRQAAGRGLQLLFYSVGIGQISSEVPQNLSASRPQDRQFILSSKKLLLSDSGFYLCAWRGQPQETQYFGPGTRLLVL.

The genes are TRBV10-3 and TRBJ2-5; perhaps TRBD2 as D (7 bases). Germline loops: CDR1 ENHRY, CDR2 SYGVKD. The V end was cut by 7 bases, the J end by 4 bases, with 13 bases between. The CDR3 covers 13 residues. The DNA for the CDR3 is TGTGCCATCAAGGGAGGGGGGGCAGAGACCCAGTACTTC. Encoded protein: CAIKGGGAETQYF.

The rearrangement uses TRBV7-6 and TRBJ2-5; D call uncertain. This CDR3 contains 13 residues. CDR1 and CDR2 from the germline V gene are SGHVS and FNYEAQ. V lost 5 bases and J lost 4, with 11 bases in between. The CDR3 DNA sequence: TGTGCCAGCAGCCCCAGCCAAGGAGAGACCCAGTACTTC. It translates to CASSPSQGETQYF. The whole variable domain, filled in from reference TRBV7-6 and TRBJ2-5, reads GAGVSQSPRYKVTKRGQDVALRCDPISGHVSLYWYRQALGQGPEFLTYFNYEAQQDKSGLPNDRFSAERPEGSISTLTIQRTEQRDSAMYRCASSPSQGETQYFGPGTRLLVL.